These T cell receptor beta chains were read from a single sample in a study of blood T cells in healthy people across ages. TCRdb fed the 5' RACE reads into MiXCR, producing one record per CDR3 protein. The profile covers approximately 600,000 distinct CDR3 sequences, with roughly 53% appearing a single time and over 30% taken by the ten largest. Sequences were obtained from blood. All receptors derive from a man between 60 and 75 years old in good health. CDR3s include the opening cysteine and the closing phenylalanine or tryptophan. D genes are given only for firm matches. Expanded clones get a size class; other rows say once, few or many, or leave the size out.

TRBJ2-7 . TRBV2 TRBD2 16 TGTGCCAGCAGTGAATCGGCGGGGGGACTAGCCTACGAGCAGTACTTC CASSESAGGLAYEQYF
TRBJ1-2 . TRBV7-9 TRBD1 15 TGTGCCAGCAGCCCAGGACAGGGTTGGGACTATGGCTACACCTTC CASSPGQGWDYGYTF
TRBJ2-3 once TRBV7-2 . 13 TGTGCCAGCAGTAGGTGGGAGCTAGATACGCAGTATTTT CASSRWELDTQYF
TRBJ2-5 . TRBV24-1 TRBD2 15 TGTGCCACCAAGAACGGGACTAGCGACCAAGAGACCCAGTACTTC CATKNGTSDQETQYF
TRBJ1-5 . TRBV20-1 . 15 TGCAGTGCTCTGCGGGGGGCGGATAGCAATCAGCCCCAGCATTTT CSALRGADSNQPQHF
TRBJ2-4 . TRBV3-1 . 13 TGTGCCAGCACTCTGGGGACCAAAAACATTCAGTACTTC CASTLGTKNIQYF
TRBJ2-5 . TRBV20-1 TRBD2 15 TGCAGTGCAGGGACTAGCGGGAGACTTTTAGAGACCCAGTACTTC CSAGTSGRLLETQYF
TRBJ1-6 many TRBV20-1 TRBD1 16 TGCAGTGCTAGAGATGCCAGGACAGGATTAGGTTCACCCCTCCACTTT CSARDARTGLGSPLHF
TRBJ2-3 . TRBV4-1 . 15 TGCGCCAGCGCGGGGTTGGGGCTCGGCACAGATACGCAGTATTTT CASAGLGLGTDTQYF
TRBJ1-1 . TRBV2 . 14 TGTGCCAGCAGAAGGGGTCCAAGAGTGACTGAAGCTTTCTTT CASRRGPRVTEAFF
TRBJ1-4 once TRBV18 . 13 TGTGCCAGCGCACTCGGCCAGAATGAAAAACTGTTTTTT CASALGQNEKLFF
TRBJ1-5 . TRBV4-1 TRBD1 15 TGCGCCAGCAGCCTTGGACAGGGGGCGATTCAGCCCCAGCATTTT CASSLGQGAIQPQHF
TRBJ1-6 . TRBV19 TRBD1 16 TGTGCCAGTAGTATTGGTGCAGGGGGCGGATATTCACCCCTCCACTTT CASSIGAGGGYSPLHF
TRBJ1-5 . TRBV20-1 . 13 TGCAGTGCTAGATGGGGGGGCAATCAGCCCCAGCATTTT CSARWGGNQPQHF
TRBJ2-1 few TRBV7-2 . 13 TGTGCCAGCAGCTTACCCTCCTACAATGAGCAGTTCTTC CASSLPSYNEQFF
TRBJ2-1 few TRBV5-1 . 13 TGCGCCAGCAGCTCGGGACTGCCCAATGAGCAGTTCTTC CASSSGLPNEQFF
TRBJ2-7 . TRBV21-1 . 15 TGTGCCAGCAGCCACCTCAGGGGCAGCTCCTACGAGCAGTACTTC CASSHLRGSSYEQYF
TRBJ2-7 . TRBV5-1 . 15 TGCGCCAGCAGCGTGGGCCCAGGGGTTCTGAGCGAGCAGTACTTC CASSVGPGVLSEQYF
TRBJ1-2 . TRBV5-1 . 14 TGCGCCAGCCTCCAGGGGAAAGGTATCTATGGCTACACCTTC CASLQGKGIYGYTF
TRBJ2-5 . TRBV12-3/TRBV12-4 . 13 TGTGCCAGCACCCCAACCTTGGGGTGGGAGCAGTACTTC CASTPTLGWEQYF
TRBJ1-2 few TRBV3-1 . 14 TGTGCCAGCAGCCAAGGGCAGATGGGGTATGGCTACACCTTC CASSQGQMGYGYTF
TRBJ2-5 . TRBV6-5 . 15 TGTGCCAGCAGTCGCAGGACAAAATATCAAGAGACCCAGTACTTC CASSRRTKYQETQYF
TRBJ1-5 . TRBV6-2/TRBV6-3 . 14 TGTGCCAGCAGTGCCGGGACAAGGAATCAGCCCCAGCATTTT CASSAGTRNQPQHF
TRBJ2-5 few TRBV19 . 13 TGTGCCAGTATCAGACAGACTCAAGAGACCCAGTACTTC CASIRQTQETQYF
TRBJ2-1 few TRBV6-5 TRBD2 15 TGTGCCAGCAGTTACAGGCTAGCGGGGGGAATTGAGCAGTTCTTC CASSYRLAGGIEQFF
TRBJ2-1 few TRBV5-1 TRBD2 16 TGCGCCAGCAAGTCACTAGCGGGGGGCGTCTACAATGAGCAGTTCTTC CASKSLAGGVYNEQFF
TRBJ1-1 . TRBV12-3/TRBV12-4 . 12 TGTGCCAGTAGGCTTGCTAACACTGAAGCTTTCTTT CASRLANTEAFF
TRBJ2-3 . TRBV12-3/TRBV12-4 TRBD2 19 TGTGCCAGCAGACCTAATGCGGGACTAGCGGGGGGGGGCACAGATACGCAGTATTTT CASRPNAGLAGGGTDTQYF
TRBJ2-1 . TRBV12-3/TRBV12-4 TRBD1 12 TGTGCCAGCCGCTCAGGACAGGGGAGGCAGTTCTTC CASRSGQGRQFF
TRBJ2-4 few TRBV28 . 13 TGTGCCAGCCGGGGTCCAGGGCCCCTGGAGCAGTACTTC CASRGPGPLEQYF
TRBJ2-7 . TRBV15 TRBD2 16 TGTGCCACCAGCACGAGGGGTCTAGCGGGAGCCTACGAGCAGTACTTC CATSTRGLAGAYEQYF
TRBJ2-7 once TRBV28 TRBD1 15 TGTGCCAGCAGTTCGACAGGGGGGTTGAGGTACGAGCAGTACTTC CASSSTGGLRYEQYF
TRBJ2-3 . TRBV5-1 . 14 TGCGCCAGCACCTCGCGGTCTGGGGGAGATACGCAGTATTTT CASTSRSGGDTQYF
TRBJ1-5 . TRBV20-1 . 12 TGCAGTGTTGGGGAAGCGCATCAGCCCCAGCATTTT CSVGEAHQPQHF
TRBJ2-1 few TRBV10-3 . 12 TGTGCCATCAGACAGGGAAACAATGAGCAGTTCTTC CAIRQGNNEQFF
TRBJ1-1 . TRBV15 . 14 TGTGCCACCAGCAGAGATTTGGGGCGGACTGAAGCTTTCTTT CATSRDLGRTEAFF
TRBJ2-4 . TRBV12-3/TRBV12-4 . 13 TGTGCCAGCAGTCGAAGCACCGGGACACCACCGTACTTC CASSRSTGTPPYF
TRBJ2-5 . TRBV4-1 . 15 TGCGCCAGCAGCCAAGATAACCGTTTTCAAGAGACCCAGTACTTC CASSQDNRFQETQYF
TRBJ2-5 . TRBV5-1 TRBD1 14 TGCGCCAGCAGACTTGGGACAGGGGGAGAGACCCAGTACTTC CASRLGTGGETQYF
TRBJ1-6 . TRBV12-3/TRBV12-4 . 14 TGTGCCAGCAGTTTAGCGCGTAGTGTCTCACCCCTCCACTTT CASSLARSVSPLHF
TRBJ1-2 . TRBV9 . 14 TGTGCCAGCAGCACCCGGGACCGTTCCTATGGCTACACCTTC CASSTRDRSYGYTF
TRBJ1-5 . TRBV7-2 TRBD1 14 TGTGCCAGCAGCTTAGAGTCAGGGGGTCAGCCCCAGCATTTT CASSLESGGQPQHF
TRBJ2-5 few TRBV20-1 . 12 TGCAGTGCCAGCCGGAGACAAGAGACCCAGTACTTC CSASRRQETQYF
TRBJ2-5 once TRBV27 . 16 TGTGCCAGCAGTTTATTCTCTCGGGGCTCCTACAATGAGCAGTACTTC CASSLFSRGSYNEQYF
TRBJ2-7 . TRBV12-3/TRBV12-4 . 14 TGTGCCAGCGGATCGGTTCTCGCCCCCTACGAGCAGTACTTC CASGSVLAPYEQYF
TRBJ2-3 few TRBV4-2 TRBD1 15 TGTGCCAGCAGCCCGGACAGGGGCCCCACAGATACGCAGTATTTT CASSPDRGPTDTQYF
TRBJ2-7 once TRBV27 . 13 TGTGCCAGCGGCTACAGAGTGGACAATGAGCAGTACTTC CASGYRVDNEQYF
TRBJ2-7 few TRBV10-3 TRBD1 12 TGTGCCATCCGGGACAGGGGGCGCGAGCAGTACTTC CAIRDRGREQYF
TRBJ1-1 . TRBV28 TRBD1 11 TGTGCCAGCAGTCCGGACAGGGGAGCTTTCTTT CASSPDRGAFF
TRBJ1-1 . TRBV7-2 . 14 TGTGCCAGCAGCTTCGCGGGGCTGGACACTGAAGCTTTCTTT CASSFAGLDTEAFF
TRBJ2-5 . TRBV5-4 TRBD2 16 TGTGCCAGCAGCCCGGAACTAGCGGGGGGACAAGAGACCCAGTACTTC CASSPELAGGQETQYF
TRBJ1-4 few TRBV11-2 . 14 TGTGCCAGCAGCTTAGATTGGGGAAGCGAAAAACTGTTTTTT CASSLDWGSEKLFF
TRBJ1-6 once TRBV20-1 TRBD1 16 TGCAGTGCCGCCCGGCGGACAGGACCCAATAATTCACCCCTCCACTTT CSAARRTGPNNSPLHF
TRBJ2-1 . TRBV12-5 TRBD1 15 TGTGCTAGTGGTTGGGGGACAGGGGTTGGCGATGAGCAGTTCTTC CASGWGTGVGDEQFF
TRBJ2-3 . TRBV10-3 TRBD2 15 TGTGCCATCAGCAGGACTAGTACAAAGGCAGATACGCAGTATTTT CAISRTSTKADTQYF